The next 27 T cell receptor beta chains were all read from a single sample in a study of OX40 agonist ivuxolimab in advanced cancers. Libraries were prepared through the immunoSEQ multiplex PCR assay. Here the immuneACCESS table is served through TCRdb, limited to in-frame sequences with V and J called. Missing clones are a known gap in these copies; in checked studies unresolved V genes cover under half, and the rest lacks a known reason. Within this sample are 55,000 or so clones, with 75% to 90% of them counted one time only. The ten largest clones take up roughly 17% of the sample. The sequences come from CD4+ or CD8+ T cells sorted from blood, collected in a trial of the OX40 agonist ivuxolimab. The receptors stem from an adult with an advanced solid tumor such as melanoma, head and neck, liver or kidney cancer.

The chain employs TRBV14 and TRBJ1-6; D unclear. Trimming cost V 1 base and J 9 bases, with 10 bases left between them. Germline assignment: CDR1 SGHDN and CDR2 FVKESK. The CDR3 has 14 amino acids. For the CDR3, the DNA is TGTGCCAGCAGCCAAGTCGGACTGGGTTCACCCCTCCACTTT. Amino acids: CASSQVGLGSPLHF.

The chain is built from TRBV27 and TRBJ1-4; 9 bases are a match to TRBD1. The CDR3 totals 15 residues. Germline values: CDR1 MNHEY, CDR2 SMNVEV (reference sequence). Germline trimming cut 5 bases from V and 5 bases from J; bases unmatched to any gene: 6. The CDR3 coding sequence is TGTGCCAGCAGTAACCTCGGGACAGGGAATGAAAAACTGTTTTTT. Its translation is CASSNLGTGNEKLFF.

This clone showed up just once. This rearrangement joins TRBV19 to TRBJ2-2, with D hard to call. The CDR3 sequence is 14 residues long. Germline CDR1 reads LNHDA; CDR2 reads SQIVND (reference sequence). The germline V and J ends were trimmed by 4 bases and 5 bases, with 11 bases remaining between them. This chain's CDR3 is CASSTDGLTGELFF. CDR3 in DNA: TGTGCCAGTAGTACGGACGGCTTGACCGGGGAGCTGTTTTTT.

The genes are TRBV28 and TRBJ2-2, with 8 bases that match TRBD1. V shed 5 bases, J shed 7 bases, and the junction held 9 bases outside the gene matches. Per the germline V gene, CDR1 is MDHEN and CDR2 is SYDVKM. The CDR3 covers 15 residues. Here the CDR3 DNA reads TGTGCCAGCAGTACGACAGGGGTGGGCTTCGGGGAGCTGTTTTTT. This sequence encodes CASSTTGVGFGELFF.

The J gene is TRBJ2-1, the V gene TRBV19; 8 bases are a match to TRBD2. The CDR3 runs to 18 residues. Trimming at V came to 4 bases and at J to 1 base, leaving 12 bases not matched to a gene. Germline-derived CDR1 and CDR2 are LNHDA and SQIVND (reference sequence). The CDR3 spells CASSKGGPTSGSYNEQFF. The CDR3 DNA follows: TGTGCCAGTAGTAAAGGCGGGCCAACTAGCGGATCCTACAATGAGCAGTTCTTC.

This clone was recorded only once. The chain recombines TRBV7-3 with TRBJ2-3; TRBD2 agrees at 14 bases. Losses at the gene ends were 5 bases for V and 9 bases for J; bases not matched to a gene: 13. The CDR3 contains 17 residues. Germline assignment: CDR1 SGHTA and CDR2 FQGTGA. CDR3 sequence (DNA): TGTGCCAGCAGCACGGATGGGGAGGGACTAGCGGGAGCCACGCAGTATTTT. This gives the protein CASSTDGEGLAGATQYF.

CDR3: CASSLVRNTEAFF. The CDR3 region has the DNA TGTGCCAGCAGCTTAGTTCGGAACACTGAAGCTTTCTTT. V and J are TRBV7-8 and TRBJ1-1; D is undetermined. The CDR3 sequence is 13 residues long. Germline CDR1 and CDR2: SGHVS and FQNEAQ. The V end was cut by 1 base, the J end by 1 base, with 4 bases between.

V and J are TRBV18 and TRBJ1-4; 7 bases agree with TRBD1. After removal of 3 bases from V and 0 bases from J, the junction contained 4 bases not matched to a gene. CDR3 size: 16 residues. CDR1 is KGHSH, CDR2 LQKENI, per germline. The CDR3 nucleotides read TGTGCCAGCTCACCCAGGGGGACCTCAACTAATGAAAAACTGTTTTTT. This gives the protein CASSPRGTSTNEKLFF.

The V call is TRBV28, the J call TRBJ2-4, with 9 bases lining up with TRBD1. The germline gives CDR1 MDHEN, CDR2 SYDVKM. Trimming took 6 bases from V and 9 from J; bases not matched to a gene: 12. The CDR3 sequence is 15 residues long. The CDR3 DNA follows: TGTGCCAGCAGATCGTCCGGGACAGGGATGGCCATTCAGTACTTC. Its protein is CASRSSGTGMAIQYF.

This clone has a handful of counts. As DNA, the CDR3 is TGTGCCAGCAGCTTGTGGGCCTCATTTAATGAAAAACTGTTTTTT. This encodes CASSLWASFNEKLFF. This sequence joins TRBV5-5 and TRBJ1-4; no reliable D call. V lost 1 base and J lost 4, with 11 bases in between. Germline assignment: CDR1 SGHKS and CDR2 YYEKEE (reference sequence). The CDR3 runs to 15 residues.

This chain connects TRBV2 to TRBJ2-1, with TRBD1 matching 10 bases. The CDR3 runs to 15 residues. Germline V gene lookup returns CDR1 SNHLY and CDR2 FYNNEI. V lost 4 bases to trimming and J lost 5 bases; unmatched junction nucleotides: 5. This CDR3 is CASSGDRGRNNEQFF. In DNA form, the CDR3 reads TGTGCCAGCAGTGGGGACAGGGGCCGGAACAATGAGCAGTTCTTC.

The chain uses TRBV9 and TRBJ2-7; D is unclear. V was cut by 4 bases and J by 3 bases, with 11 bases left in between. The CDR3 is 13 amino acids. Germline assignment: CDR1 SGDLS and CDR2 YYNGEE. The CDR3 reads CASSPQQNYEQYF. The CDR3 nucleotides are TGTGCCAGCAGCCCTCAACAAAACTACGAGCAGTACTTC.

This chain connects TRBV28 to TRBJ2-7; 9 nucleotides match TRBD1. CDR1 and CDR2 from the germline V gene are MDHEN and SYDVKM. The CDR3 has 16 amino acids. The V segment lost 5 bases and the J segment 4 bases; nucleotides outside the gene matches: 12. The CDR3, as DNA: TGTGCCAGCAGTCGCGGGACCGGGACAGGGCCGTACGAGCAGTACTTC. This sequence encodes CASSRGTGTGPYEQYF.

V usage is TRBV30 and J usage is TRBJ2-3; D gene uncertain. The CDR3 runs 13 residues. Germline loops: CDR1 GTSNPN, CDR2 SVGIG (reference sequence). Trimming removed 4 bases at V and 7 bases at J, with 15 bases between. The CDR3 DNA follows: TGTGCCTGGACCTCCCCCCCGGCGAATACGCAGTATTTT. It yields the protein CAWTSPPANTQYF.

The gene calls are TRBV2 and TRBJ2-1; TRBD2 matches at 10 bases. CDR3 size: 19 residues. V was pared by 5 bases and J by 0 bases, with 13 bases of the junction left unmatched. From germline, CDR1 is SNHLY and CDR2 FYNNEI. The CDR3 sequence is CASSPNQLAGLSSYNEQFF. The CDR3 nucleotides read TGTGCCAGCAGTCCAAACCAACTAGCGGGGTTAAGCTCCTACAATGAGCAGTTCTTC. The full variable domain, in which reference TRBV2 and TRBJ2-1 provide the parts outside the CDR3, is EPEVTQTPSHQVTQMGQEVILRCVPISNHLYFYWYRQILGQKVEFLVSFYNNEISEKSEIFDDQFSVERPDGSNFTLKIRSTKLEDSAMYFCASSPNQLAGLSSYNEQFFGPGTRLTVL.

In the case of this clone: Other nucleotide sequences from this sample produce the same CDR3. The chain carries TRBV19 and TRBJ2-5, with D possibly TRBD2 on 5 matching bases. Germline-derived CDR1 and CDR2 are LNHDA and SQIVND (reference sequence). This CDR3 contains 16 residues. V lost 10 bases, J lost 1 base, and 22 bases lay in between. The CDR3 sequence is CATTPRGPTRQETQYF. The CDR3 nucleotides are TGTGCCACGACGCCCCGGGGTCCCACTCGCCAAGAGACCCAGTACTTC.

The rearrangement uses TRBV5-1 and TRBJ1-5, with TRBD1 identical over 11 bases. With V trimmed by 4 bases and J by 0 bases, 6 bases remained unmatched. In germline, CDR1 is SGHRS, CDR2 YFSETQ. CDR3 length: 17 amino acids. CDR3 nucleotides: TGCGCCAGCAGCCCGGACAGGGGGCCTTTTAGCAATCAGCCCCAGCATTTT. This sequence encodes CASSPDRGPFSNQPQHF.

The gene calls are TRBV19 and TRBJ1-1; no clear D gene. The CDR3 has 13 amino acids. Between the trimmed V and J ends, which lost 2 bases and 0 bases, there was a span of 4 bases. CDR1 and CDR2 (germline): LNHDA, SQIVND (reference sequence). This CDR3 is CASSIWLNTEAFF. The CDR3 DNA reads TGTGCCAGTAGTATATGGTTGAACACTGAAGCTTTCTTT.

V is TRBV6-1 and J is TRBJ2-4, with D possibly TRBD1 on 5 matching bases. The germline V and J ends were trimmed by 6 bases and 16 bases, with 19 bases remaining between them. Germline assignment: CDR1 MNHNS and CDR2 SASEGT. The CDR3 is 12 residues long. The CDR3 sequence: CASSDRRLPTYF. CDR3 bases: TGTGCCAGCAGCGACAGAAGGCTCCCCACATACTTC.

The chain has TRBV6-5 and TRBJ2-5; a possible D gene is TRBD1 (5 bases). The CDR3 sequence is 15 residues long. Germline-derived CDR1 and CDR2 are MNHEY and SVGAGI. V was clipped by 6 bases and J by 4 bases, with 18 bases between them. The CDR3 reads CASSYLLRVGETQYF. DNA for the CDR3: TGTGCCAGCAGCTACCTCCTCAGGGTGGGAGAGACCCAGTACTTC.

V and J are TRBV11-2 and TRBJ1-1, with a possible D match to TRBD1 (5 bases). CDR1 is SGHAT and CDR2 is FQNNGV in the germline V gene. Deletions cut 3 bases from V and 0 bases from J, with 8 bases between. The CDR3 spans 14 residues. CDR3 residues: CASSFSGVNTEAFF. CDR3 DNA sequence: TGTGCCAGCAGCTTCTCGGGGGTGAACACTGAAGCTTTCTTT.

The V call is TRBV15, the J call TRBJ2-7; 8 bases agree with TRBD2. From germline, CDR1 is LNHNV and CDR2 YYDKDF (reference sequence). This CDR3 comprises 14 residues. The V segment lost 5 bases and the J segment 0 bases; nucleotides outside the gene matches: 3. CDR3 DNA sequence: TGTGCCACCAGCGGCGGGAGGAGCTCCTACGAGCAGTACTTC. This codes for CATSGGRSSYEQYF.

The chain has TRBV27 and TRBJ2-3; D unclear. Trimming shortened V by 3 bases and J by 6 bases, and 4 bases separated the two germline ends. CDR1 and CDR2 from the germline V gene are MNHEY and SMNVEV (reference sequence). The CDR3 spans 11 residues. CDR3 in DNA: TGTGCCAGCAGTTTGAGGGATACGCAGTATTTT. Translated: CASSLRDTQYF.

This sequence joins TRBV19 and TRBJ2-1, with TRBD2 matching over 8 bases. The CDR3 is 14 amino acids. Germline V CDR1 and CDR2: LNHDA, SQIVND (reference sequence). Trimming cost V 5 bases and J 3 bases; bases outside gene matches: 3. CDR3 nucleotides: TGTGCCAGTAGTCCGGGGACTAGCTACAATGAGCAGTTCTTC. It is translated as CASSPGTSYNEQFF.

The chain employs TRBV19 and TRBJ2-1; 8 bases agree with TRBD1. The CDR3 extends over 17 amino acids. CDR1 and CDR2 from the germline V gene are LNHDA and SQIVND (reference sequence). V shed 5 bases and J 5 bases; nucleotides not matched to a gene: 14. The CDR3 here is CASSFKNPGTGNNEQFF. The DNA of the CDR3 is TGTGCCAGTAGTTTTAAGAACCCCGGGACAGGCAACAATGAGCAGTTCTTC.

This chain's CDR3 is CSVGRTGAAEQYF. The DNA for the CDR3 is TGCAGCGTTGGGAGGACAGGGGCGGCCGAGCAGTACTTC. This chain uses TRBV29-1 with TRBJ2-7; 9 nucleotides line up with TRBD1. The CDR3 consists of 13 residues. Losses at the gene ends were 4 bases for V and 6 bases for J; bases not matched to a gene: 7. Germline V lookup: CDR1 SQVTM, CDR2 ANQGSEA.

This chain links TRBV11-2 with TRBJ2-7, with 11 bases matching TRBD2. Germline V gives CDR1 SGHAT, CDR2 FQNNGV. CDR3 size: 14 residues. Trimming at V came to 6 bases and at J to 2 bases, leaving 3 bases not matched to a gene. Here the CDR3 reads CASRFSGGAYEQYF. The DNA for the CDR3 is TGTGCCAGCAGGTTTAGCGGGGGGGCCTACGAGCAGTACTTC.